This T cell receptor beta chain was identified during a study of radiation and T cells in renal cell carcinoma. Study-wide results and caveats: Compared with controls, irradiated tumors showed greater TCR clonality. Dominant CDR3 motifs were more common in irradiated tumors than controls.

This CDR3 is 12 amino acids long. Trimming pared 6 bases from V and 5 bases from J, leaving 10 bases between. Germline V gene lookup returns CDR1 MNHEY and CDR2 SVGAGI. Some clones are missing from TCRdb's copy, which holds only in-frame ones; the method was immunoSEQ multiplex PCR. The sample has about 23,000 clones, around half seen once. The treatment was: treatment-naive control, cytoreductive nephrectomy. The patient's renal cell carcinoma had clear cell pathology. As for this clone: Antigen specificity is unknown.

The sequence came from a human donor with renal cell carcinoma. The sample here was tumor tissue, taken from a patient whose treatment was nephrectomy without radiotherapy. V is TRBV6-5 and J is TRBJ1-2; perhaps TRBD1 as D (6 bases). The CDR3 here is CASRDRNYGYTF. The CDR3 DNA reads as TGTGCCAGCAGAGACAGGAATTATGGCTACACCTTC.